The table lists the clone carrying this TCR beta chain with a count of one. The data are from a study of identical twins. TCRdb re-analysed the 5' RACE reads in MiXCR, keeping a single row per CDR3 protein. Of 470,000 or so distinct CDR3 sequences listed, approximately 25% are singletons. The CDR3 contains 15 residues. The trim removed 6 bases at V and 6 bases at J, leaving 10 bases unmatched. Germline-derived CDR1 and CDR2 are MNHNS and SASEGT. A further study also used this sample, focusing on T cells expressing NK-cell markers. This second report adds: Eight donors were sequenced, of whom seven were HCMV-seropositive, while the remaining one was HCMV-seronegative.

V usage is TRBV6-1 and J usage is TRBJ2-1, with TRBD2 matching 8 bases. The source of this sequence is a woman aged 18-29 years in good health. The sample taken for sequencing was CD4+ T cells sorted from blood. The CDR3 is CASREGLDFANEQFF. The CDR3, as DNA: TGTGCCAGCAGGGAGGGACTAGACTTCGCCAATGAGCAGTTCTTC.